This T cell receptor beta chain was identified in a study of graft-versus-host responses after intestinal transplantation. Study context: Each of the recipients got a multivisceral, liver-intestinal, or isolated intestinal transplant.

Germline CDR1 reads SGHAT; CDR2 reads FQNNGV. The ends were cut back, 6 bases at V and 0 bases at J, with 20 bases in the middle. The CDR3 consists of 17 residues. TCRdb's copy holds only in-frame clones and misses some; the assay was immunoSEQ multiplex PCR. The data show approximately 130,000 clones, approximately 92% seen once. Worth noting for this clone: Its antigen is as yet unknown.

The chain has TRBV11-2 and TRBJ1-1; D is perhaps TRBD1 (6 bases). The origin of this receptor is a human donor who received an intestinal transplant. The source material was unstimulated CD4+ T cells sorted from spleen or lymph node cells, sampled before intestinal transplant. The CDR3 nucleotides are TGTGCCAGCAGATACGATTCTTGGGACATCCTGAACACTGAAGCTTTCTTT. It yields the protein CASRYDSWDILNTEAFF. The whole variable domain, filled in from reference TRBV11-2 and TRBJ1-1, reads EAGVAQSPRYKIIEKRQSVAFWCNPISGHATLYWYQQILGQGPKLLIQFQNNGVVDDSQLPKDRFSAERLKGVDSTLKIQPAKLEDSAVYLCASRYDSWDILNTEAFFGQGTRLTVV.